The clone carrying this T cell receptor beta chain was seen just once. The target antigen is unknown. This specimen comes from a study of blood T cells in healthy people across ages. Overall study context: For every two T cells, template switching captured about one barcoded beta molecule.

The second PCR ran roughly 6 to 11 cycles with a sample-barcoded 5' primer and J-beta primers. The template-switch adaptor was a 5' adaptor with 12 random nucleotides. It tagged each cDNA molecule. MiXCR was run by TCRdb on the 5' RACE reads, yielding one entry per CDR3 protein. The data show over a million distinct CDR3 sequences, 55% to 75% seen once. Regarding the study as a whole: From one million sequenced T cells, diversity estimates were lower bounds.

This CDR3 contains 16 residues. Between the trimmed V and J ends, which lost 2 bases and 2 bases, there was a span of 16 bases. The germline V gene encodes CDR1 SGHRS and CDR2 YFSETQ. This TCR derives from a man between 18 and 35 years old in good health. This chain links TRBV5-1 with TRBJ1-1; D remains unclear. Material for sequencing was blood. DNA of the CDR3: TGCGCCAGCAGCTTCCGGTCAAGGGTGGTTAACACTGAAGCTTTCTTT. It translates to CASSFRSRVVNTEAFF.